A single sample is the source of the 12 T cell receptor beta chains below, sequenced in a study of blood T cell repertoires in COVID-19. Sequencing was performed with immunoSEQ multiplex PCR; in TCRdb, only in-frame clones are kept and a portion is missing. Altogether approximately 210,000 clones are present, about nine tenths being singletons, with the ten largest covering 0.75% to 0.95%. Input material: peripheral blood. These TCRs come from a woman in her sixties or seventies with acute or convalescent COVID-19.

Only a few counts were recorded for this clone. The chain is built from TRBV5-1 and TRBJ1-2; maybe TRBD1 (6 bases). The CDR3 sequence is 16 residues long. V gave up 4 bases and J gave up 8 bases, with 24 bases separating them. From germline, CDR1 is SGHRS and CDR2 YFSETQ. The CDR3 spells CASSPDGGGALWGYTF. DNA of the CDR3: TGCGCCAGCAGCCCCGACGGTGGGGGGGCTTTGTGGGGCTACACCTTC.

J is TRBJ2-7 and V is TRBV9; TRBD2 agrees at 12 bases. After removal of 0 bases from V and 2 bases from J, the junction contained 0 bases not matched to a gene. Germline V gives CDR1 SGDLS, CDR2 YYNGEE. The CDR3 sequence is 15 residues long. As DNA, the CDR3 is TGTGCCAGCAGCGTAGGGACTAGCGGGGCCTACGAGCAGTACTTC. The encoded protein is CASSVGTSGAYEQYF.

CDR3 protein: CASSSDSLNSPLHF. The CDR3 bases are TGCGCCAGCAGCTCGGACAGTCTAAATTCACCCCTCCACTTT. The chain links TRBV10-2 to TRBJ1-6, with a weak D call TRBD1 (6 bases). V lost 6 bases and J lost 7, with 13 bases in between. In germline, CDR1 is WSHSY, CDR2 SAAADI. This CDR3 is 14 amino acids long.

This sequence joins TRBV7-2 and TRBJ1-5; TRBD1 is a possible D gene (6 bases). The CDR3 has 15 amino acids. The V end was cut by 5 bases, the J end by 7 bases, with 18 bases between. CDR1 is SGHTA, CDR2 FQGNSA, per germline. CDR3 amino acids: CASSPPRQEMQPQHF. The CDR3 DNA is TGTGCCAGCAGCCCGCCCCGACAGGAGATGCAGCCCCAGCATTTT.

V is TRBV7-8 and J is TRBJ2-2; TRBD2 is a possible D gene (7 bases). Germline-derived CDR1 and CDR2 are SGHVS and FQNEAQ. V was cut by 5 bases and J by 0 bases, with 19 bases left in between. There are 18 residues in the CDR3. CDR3 loop: CASSPSGRGIANTGELFF. The DNA of the CDR3 is TGTGCCAGCAGCCCTAGTGGGAGGGGGATCGCGAACACCGGGGAGCTGTTTTTT. Supplemented by reference TRBV7-8 and TRBJ2-2, the full variable domain reads GAGVSQSPRYKVAKRGQDVALRCDPISGHVSLFWYQQALGQGPEFLTYFQNEAQLDKSGLPSDRFFAERPEGSVSTLKIQRTQQEDSAVYLCASSPSGRGIANTGELFFGEGSRLTVL.

The chain joins TRBV7-2 to TRBJ1-3; D uncertain. Trimming removed 5 bases from V and 0 bases from J, with 23 bases in between. This CDR3 spans 19 amino acids. Germline V gives CDR1 SGHTA, CDR2 FQGNSA. CDR3 sequence reads: CASSPQSALRKSSGNTIYF. CDR3 sequence (DNA): TGTGCCAGCAGCCCCCAGAGCGCACTTCGGAAGAGCTCTGGAAACACCATATATTTT.

This clone showed up just once. CDR3 nucleotide sequence: TGTGCCAGCAGCCTGGACTTCAGTGGGGATACGCAGTATTTT. It specifies CASSLDFSGDTQYF. The chain links TRBV6-5 to TRBJ2-3; perhaps TRBD2 as D (5 bases). This CDR3 comprises 14 residues. Between the trimmed V and J ends, which lost 6 bases and 6 bases, there was a span of 16 bases. The germline gives CDR1 MNHEY, CDR2 SVGAGI.

This chain uses TRBV7-3 with TRBJ2-1; 7 bases match TRBD1. The CDR3 runs to 13 residues. Germline CDR1 and CDR2: SGHTA and FQGTGA. V lost 5 bases to trimming and J lost 4 bases; unmatched junction nucleotides: 2. CDR3 nucleotide sequence: TGTGCCAGCAGCCCGACAGGGTACAATGAGCAGTTCTTC. It codes for CASSPTGYNEQFF.

The rearrangement uses TRBV11-2 and TRBJ1-3, with a weak D call TRBD1 (6 bases). The V end lost 0 bases, the J end lost 4 bases, and 10 bases lay between the germline ends. Per the germline V gene, CDR1 is SGHAT and CDR2 is FQNNGV. The CDR3 consists of 15 residues. The CDR3 sequence: CASSLDSQGGNTIYF. CDR3 DNA: TGTGCCAGCAGCTTAGATTCCCAGGGGGGAAACACCATATATTTT.

The rearrangement uses TRBV5-1 and TRBJ1-1; D not certain. The CDR3 has 13 amino acids. Between the trimmed V and J ends, which lost 0 bases and 2 bases, there was a span of 5 bases. Germline V gene sequence: CDR1 SGHRS, CDR2 YFSETQ. CDR3 bases: TGCGCCAGCAGCTTGGAGCTAAACACTGAAGCTTTCTTT. Translation: CASSLELNTEAFF.

The chain is built from TRBV28 and TRBJ1-1; maybe TRBD1 (6 bases). There are 11 residues in the CDR3. From germline, CDR1 is MDHEN and CDR2 SYDVKM. V was shortened by 10 bases and J by 8 bases, with 14 bases between the two germline ends. The CDR3 here is CATVGGGEAFF. The CDR3 DNA is TGTGCCACCGTAGGGGGTGGAGAAGCTTTCTTT. The entire variable domain, with the rest obtained from reference TRBV28 and TRBJ1-1, is as follows: DVKVTQSSRYLVKRTGEKVFLECVQDMDHENMFWYRQDPGLGLRLIYFSYDVKMKEKGDIPEGYSVSREKKERFSLILESASTNQTSMYLCATVGGGEAFFGQGTRLTVV.

The chain joins TRBV7-2 to TRBJ2-7, with TRBD2 matching 10 bases. Unmatched junction bases numbered 9, after V lost 5 bases and J lost 5 bases. This CDR3 has 15 residues. Germline lookup yields CDR1 SGHTA and CDR2 FQGNSA. The CDR3 nucleotides read TGTGCCAGCAGCCCTCTAAGCGGGGGGGCCGACGAGCAGTACTTC. It is translated as CASSPLSGGADEQYF.